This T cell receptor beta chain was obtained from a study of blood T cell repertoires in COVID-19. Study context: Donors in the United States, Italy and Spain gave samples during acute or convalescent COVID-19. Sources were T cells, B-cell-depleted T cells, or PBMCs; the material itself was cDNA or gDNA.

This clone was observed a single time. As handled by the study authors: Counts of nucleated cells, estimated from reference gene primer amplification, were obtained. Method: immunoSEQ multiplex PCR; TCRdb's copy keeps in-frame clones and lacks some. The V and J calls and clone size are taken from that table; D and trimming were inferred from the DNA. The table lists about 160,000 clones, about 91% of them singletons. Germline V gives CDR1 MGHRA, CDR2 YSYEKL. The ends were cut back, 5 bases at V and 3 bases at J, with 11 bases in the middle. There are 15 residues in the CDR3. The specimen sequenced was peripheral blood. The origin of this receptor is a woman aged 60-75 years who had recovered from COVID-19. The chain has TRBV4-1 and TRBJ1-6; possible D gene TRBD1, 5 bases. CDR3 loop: CASSEQEDYNSPLHF. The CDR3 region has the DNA TGCGCCAGCAGCGAACAGGAAGACTATAATTCACCCCTCCACTTT.